Below are 7 T cell receptor beta chains sequenced from a single sample in a study of shared clonotypes between healthy human individuals. Here immunoSEQ multiplex PCR was the method, and the copy in TCRdb shows in-frame clones only, minus some. Of 900,000 to 1,200,000 clones listed, 75% to 80% are singletons. Input material: memory CD4+ T cells from PBMCs. Subset of the sample: CD45RA-negative fraction. All receptors come from a man younger than 30 in good health. Some clones in this sample may be carry-over from other donors' samples.

To note about this clone: The sample contains more than one DNA sequence encoding this CDR3. This chain connects TRBV29-1 to TRBJ2-1, with D hard to call. Trimming shortened V by 2 bases and J by 0 bases, and 8 bases separated the two germline ends. The CDR3 is made up of 14 amino acids. CDR1 SQVTM and CDR2 ANQGSEA come from the germline V gene. The chain's CDR3 is CSVERKLSYNEQFF. CDR3 in DNA: TGCAGCGTTGAAAGGAAACTCTCCTACAATGAGCAGTTCTTC.

The gene calls are TRBV28 and TRBJ1-3, with D perhaps TRBD1 (6 bases). With 3 bases removed from V and 3 bases from J, the gap between germline ends came to 15 bases. The CDR3 runs 16 residues. Germline CDR1 reads MDHEN; CDR2 reads SYDVKM. CDR3 bases: TGTGCCAGCAGTTTTCGTACAGGGTGGAGTGGAAACACCATATATTTT. Amino acids: CASSFRTGWSGNTIYF.

J is TRBJ1-5 and V is TRBV19, with D possibly being TRBD1 (6 bases). The CDR3 is 14 residues long. Germline values: CDR1 LNHDA, CDR2 SQIVND (reference sequence). With 4 bases removed from V and 7 bases from J, the gap between germline ends came to 14 bases. The CDR3 DNA sequence: TGTGCCAGTAGTACATCAGGGGACGGACAGCCCCAGCATTTT. Translation: CASSTSGDGQPQHF.

The chain uses TRBV2 and TRBJ2-1, with unresolved D. CDR3 length: 10 residues. The V end lost 6 bases, the J end lost 9 bases, and 6 bases lay between the germline ends. From germline, CDR1 is SNHLY and CDR2 FYNNEI. CDR3 region: CASRRAEQFF. The CDR3 nucleotides are TGTGCCAGCAGACGGGCTGAGCAGTTCTTC.

This clone was found once. The V gene is TRBV5-1, the J gene TRBJ2-3, with D possibly TRBD2 on 5 matching bases. V was pared by 0 bases and J by 2 bases, with 10 bases between. The germline gives CDR1 SGHRS, CDR2 YFSETQ. This CDR3 has 15 amino acids. The CDR3 sequence: CASSLGSGDTDTQYF. CDR3 bases: TGCGCCAGCAGCTTGGGCAGCGGCGACACAGATACGCAGTATTTT.

The chain combines TRBV20-1 with TRBJ2-5, with TRBD2 as a possible D gene (5 bases). There are 10 residues in the CDR3. Germline lookup yields CDR1 DFQATT and CDR2 SNEGSKA (reference sequence). V dropped 3 bases and J dropped 9 bases, with 8 bases sitting between them. In DNA, the CDR3 is TGCAGTGCTAGGAGGGCTTCCCAGTACTTC. Amino acids: CSARRASQYF.

The gene calls are TRBV29-1 and TRBJ2-1; 7 nucleotides agree with TRBD2. The CDR3 covers 14 residues. Germline V lookup: CDR1 SQVTM, CDR2 ANQGSEA. V shed 7 bases, J shed 5 bases, and the junction held 11 bases outside the gene matches. The CDR3 DNA reads as TGCAGCGGGGCTTTGGTCGGGAGGAACAATGAGCAGTTCTTC. Translation gives CSGALVGRNNEQFF.